This T cell receptor beta chain was profiled in a study of blood T cell repertoires in COVID-19. The wider study: Donors in the United States, Italy and Spain gave samples during acute or convalescent COVID-19.

In Cohort 3, a recovered donor had either two negative PCRs, clearance, or symptom resolution. V was cut by 6 bases and J by 3 bases, with 8 bases left in between. Germline V gene sequence: CDR1 SNHLY, CDR2 FYNNEI. The CDR3 consists of 13 residues. As processed by the authors: Nucleated cell number was recorded as an estimate derived from reference gene primer amplification. The protocol was immunoSEQ multiplex PCR, while the TCRdb copy is restricted to in-frame clones and leaves out a portion. D and trimming were read from the DNA, whereas the V and J calls and clone size are those reported in that table. The table records a few hundred thousand clones, roughly 85% of them present only once.

The source of this sequence is a woman between 50 and 59 years old who had recovered from COVID-19. The rearrangement uses TRBV2 and TRBJ2-2; D is perhaps TRBD2 (6 bases). Sequencing was carried out using PBMCs or T cells enriched from blood (not recorded which). CDR3 sequence: CASREGYTGELFF. CDR3 in DNA: TGTGCCAGCAGGGAGGGATACACCGGGGAGCTGTTTTTT.